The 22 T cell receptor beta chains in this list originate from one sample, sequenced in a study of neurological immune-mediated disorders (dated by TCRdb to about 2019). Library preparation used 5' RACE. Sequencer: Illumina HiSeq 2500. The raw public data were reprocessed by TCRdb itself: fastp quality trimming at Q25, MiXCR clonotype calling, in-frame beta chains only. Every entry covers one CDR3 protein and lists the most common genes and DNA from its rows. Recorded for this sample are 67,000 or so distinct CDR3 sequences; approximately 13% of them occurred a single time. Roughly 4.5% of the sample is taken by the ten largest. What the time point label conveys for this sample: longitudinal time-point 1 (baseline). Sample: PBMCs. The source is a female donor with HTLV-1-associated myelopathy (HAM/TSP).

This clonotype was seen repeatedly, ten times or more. The CDR3: CASSQGPRETQYF. As DNA, the CDR3 is TGTGCCAGCAGCCAAGGACCGAGAGAGACCCAGTACTTC. V is TRBV3-1 and J is TRBJ2-5; D is unresolved. Trimming took off 1 base at V and 4 bases at J, with 7 bases between the two ends. The germline V gene has CDR1 LGHDT and CDR2 YNNKEL (reference sequence). CDR3 length: 13 amino acids.

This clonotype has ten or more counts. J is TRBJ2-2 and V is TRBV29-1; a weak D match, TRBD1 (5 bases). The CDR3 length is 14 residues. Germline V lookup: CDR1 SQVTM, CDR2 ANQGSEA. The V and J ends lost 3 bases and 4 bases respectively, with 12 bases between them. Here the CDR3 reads CSVDSGAITGELFF. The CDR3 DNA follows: TGCAGCGTTGATTCTGGGGCCATCACCGGGGAGCTGTTTTTT.

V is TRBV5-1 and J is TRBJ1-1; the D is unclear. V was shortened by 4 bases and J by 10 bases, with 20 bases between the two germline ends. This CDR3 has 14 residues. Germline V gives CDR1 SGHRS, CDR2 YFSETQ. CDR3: CASSPGNLNSVAFF. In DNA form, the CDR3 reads TGCGCCAGCAGCCCGGGAAATCTGAACAGTGTAGCTTTCTTT.

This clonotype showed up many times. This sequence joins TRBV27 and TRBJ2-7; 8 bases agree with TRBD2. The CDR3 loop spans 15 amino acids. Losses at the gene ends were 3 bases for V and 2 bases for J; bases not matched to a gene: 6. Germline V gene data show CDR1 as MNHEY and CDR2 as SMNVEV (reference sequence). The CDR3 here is CASSFSGENPYEQYF. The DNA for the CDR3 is TGTGCCAGCAGTTTTAGCGGGGAGAATCCCTACGAGCAGTACTTC.

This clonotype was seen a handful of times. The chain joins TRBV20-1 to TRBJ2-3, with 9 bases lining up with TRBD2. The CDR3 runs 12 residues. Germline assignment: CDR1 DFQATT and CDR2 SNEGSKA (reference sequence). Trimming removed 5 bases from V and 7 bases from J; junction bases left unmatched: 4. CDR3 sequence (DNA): TGCAGTGCTGGGACTAGCCTAAATACGCAGTATTTT. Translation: CSAGTSLNTQYF.

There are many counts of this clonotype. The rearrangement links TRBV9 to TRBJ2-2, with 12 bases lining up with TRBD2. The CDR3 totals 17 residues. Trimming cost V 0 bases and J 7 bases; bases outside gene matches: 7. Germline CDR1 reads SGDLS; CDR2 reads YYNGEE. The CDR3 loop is CASSVAASGGAVGELFF. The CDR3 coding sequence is TGTGCCAGCAGCGTAGCGGCTAGCGGGGGGGCCGTCGGGGAGCTGTTTTTT.

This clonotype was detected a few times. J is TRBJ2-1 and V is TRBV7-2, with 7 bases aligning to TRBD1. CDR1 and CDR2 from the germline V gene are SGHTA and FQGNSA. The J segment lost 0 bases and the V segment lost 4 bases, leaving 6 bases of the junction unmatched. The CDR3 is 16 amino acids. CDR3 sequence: CASSWNTGDSYNEQFF. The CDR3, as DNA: TGTGCCAGCAGCTGGAATACAGGGGACTCCTACAATGAGCAGTTCTTC.

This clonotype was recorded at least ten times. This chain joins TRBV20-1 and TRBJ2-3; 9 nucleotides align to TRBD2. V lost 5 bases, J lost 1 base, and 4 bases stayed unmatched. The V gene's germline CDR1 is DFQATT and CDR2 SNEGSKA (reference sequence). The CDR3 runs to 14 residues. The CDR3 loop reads CSADVAGGTDTQYF. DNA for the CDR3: TGCAGTGCTGACGTAGCGGGGGGCACAGATACGCAGTATTTT.

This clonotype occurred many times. For the CDR3, the DNA is TGTGCCAGCAGCTTTCAGGGGAACACTGAAGCTTTCTTT. It specifies CASSFQGNTEAFF. The rearrangement joins TRBV12-3 or TRBV12-4 to TRBJ1-1; possibly TRBD1 for D (5 bases). The CDR3 loop spans 13 amino acids. Trimming stripped 6 bases from V and 1 base from J, with 9 bases between.

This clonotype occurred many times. The CDR3 DNA follows: TGCGCCAGCAGCCAGACAGGGTATAGCACCGGGGAGCTGTTTTTT. Protein: CASSQTGYSTGELFF. The chain has TRBV5-1 and TRBJ2-2, with 7 bases matching TRBD1. V dropped 4 bases and J dropped 4; count of bases not matched to a gene: 7. The V gene's germline CDR1 is SGHRS and CDR2 YFSETQ. The CDR3 runs to 15 residues. Full variable domain (remainder filled in from reference TRBV5-1 and TRBJ2-2): KAGVTQTPRYLIKTRGQQVTLSCSPISGHRSVSWYQQTPGQGLQFLFEYFSETQRNKGNFPGRFSGRQFSNSRSEMNVSTLELGDSALYLCASSQTGYSTGELFFGEGSRLTVL.

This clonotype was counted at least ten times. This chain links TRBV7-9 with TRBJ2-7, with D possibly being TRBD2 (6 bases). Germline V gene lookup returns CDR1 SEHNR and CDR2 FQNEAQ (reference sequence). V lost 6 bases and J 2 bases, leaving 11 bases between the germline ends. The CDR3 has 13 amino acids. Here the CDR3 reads CASRRSGPYEQYF. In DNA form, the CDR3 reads TGTGCCAGCAGGCGCAGCGGGCCCTACGAGCAGTACTTC.

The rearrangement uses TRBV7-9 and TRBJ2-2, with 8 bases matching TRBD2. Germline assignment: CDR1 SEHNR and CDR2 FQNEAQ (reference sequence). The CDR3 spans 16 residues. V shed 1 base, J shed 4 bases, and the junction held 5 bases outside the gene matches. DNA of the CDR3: TGTGCCAGCAGCTTAGGGGGGACTAGAGGCACCGGGGAGCTGTTTTTT. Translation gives CASSLGGTRGTGELFF.

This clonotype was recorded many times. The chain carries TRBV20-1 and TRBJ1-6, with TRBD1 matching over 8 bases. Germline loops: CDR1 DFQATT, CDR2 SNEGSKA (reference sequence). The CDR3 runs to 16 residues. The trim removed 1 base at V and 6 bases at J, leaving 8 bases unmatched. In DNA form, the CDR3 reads TGCAGTGCTAGAGCTCAGCGGGGGACAGGTAATTCACCCCTCCACTTT. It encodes CSARAQRGTGNSPLHF.

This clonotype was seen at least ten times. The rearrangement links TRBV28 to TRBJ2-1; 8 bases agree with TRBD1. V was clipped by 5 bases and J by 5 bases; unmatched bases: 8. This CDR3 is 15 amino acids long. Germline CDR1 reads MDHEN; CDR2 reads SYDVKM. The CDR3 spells CASSKDRGKDNEQFF. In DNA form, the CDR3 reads TGTGCCAGCAGTAAAGACAGGGGTAAGGACAATGAGCAGTTCTTC.

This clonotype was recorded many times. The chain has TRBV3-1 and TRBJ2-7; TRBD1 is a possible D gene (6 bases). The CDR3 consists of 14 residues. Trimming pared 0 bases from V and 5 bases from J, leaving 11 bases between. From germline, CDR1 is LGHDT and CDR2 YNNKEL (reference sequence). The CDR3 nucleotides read TGTGCCAGCAGCCAAGATCGACAGGACCACGAGCAGTACTTC. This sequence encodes CASSQDRQDHEQYF.

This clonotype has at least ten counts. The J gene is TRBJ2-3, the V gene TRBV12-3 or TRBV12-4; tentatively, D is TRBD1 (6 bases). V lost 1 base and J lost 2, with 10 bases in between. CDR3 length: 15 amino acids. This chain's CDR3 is CASSLVTGLTDTQYF. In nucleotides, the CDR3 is TGTGCCAGCAGTTTAGTGACAGGCCTCACAGATACGCAGTATTTT.

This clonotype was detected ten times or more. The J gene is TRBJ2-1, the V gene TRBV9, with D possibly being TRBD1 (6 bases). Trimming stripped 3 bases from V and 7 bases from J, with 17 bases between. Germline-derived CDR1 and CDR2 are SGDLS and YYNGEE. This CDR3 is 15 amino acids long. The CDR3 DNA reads TGTGCCAGCAGCGCCCGGGACACCCGTCCTAATGAGCAGTTCTTC. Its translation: CASSARDTRPNEQFF.

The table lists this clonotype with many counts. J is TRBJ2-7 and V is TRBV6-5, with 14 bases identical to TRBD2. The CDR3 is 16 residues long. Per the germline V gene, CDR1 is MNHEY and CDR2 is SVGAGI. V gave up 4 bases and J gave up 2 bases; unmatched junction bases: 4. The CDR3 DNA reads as TGTGCCAGCAGTTGGGGACTAGCGGGGGTTCCCTACGAGCAGTACTTC. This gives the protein CASSWGLAGVPYEQYF.

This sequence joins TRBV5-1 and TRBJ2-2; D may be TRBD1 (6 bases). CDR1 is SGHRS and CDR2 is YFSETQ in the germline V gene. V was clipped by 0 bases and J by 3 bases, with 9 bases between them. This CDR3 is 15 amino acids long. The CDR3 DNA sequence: TGCGCCAGCAGCTTGGGCAGGGGCCACACCGGGGAGCTGTTTTTT. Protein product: CASSLGRGHTGELFF.

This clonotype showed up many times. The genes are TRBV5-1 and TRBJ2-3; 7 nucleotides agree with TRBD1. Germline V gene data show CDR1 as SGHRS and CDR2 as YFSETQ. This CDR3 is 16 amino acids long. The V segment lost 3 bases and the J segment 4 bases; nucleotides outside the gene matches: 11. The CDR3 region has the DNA TGCGCCAGCAGCTCAAAACAGGGGCGAGCTTCAGATACGCAGTATTTT. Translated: CASSSKQGRASDTQYF.

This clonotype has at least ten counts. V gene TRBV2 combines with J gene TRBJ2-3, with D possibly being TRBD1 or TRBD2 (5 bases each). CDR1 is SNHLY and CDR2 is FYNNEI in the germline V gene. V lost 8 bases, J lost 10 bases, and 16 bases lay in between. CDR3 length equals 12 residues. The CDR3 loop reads CASGMHGDPQYF. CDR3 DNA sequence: TGTGCCAGCGGAATGCACGGGGACCCGCAGTATTTT.

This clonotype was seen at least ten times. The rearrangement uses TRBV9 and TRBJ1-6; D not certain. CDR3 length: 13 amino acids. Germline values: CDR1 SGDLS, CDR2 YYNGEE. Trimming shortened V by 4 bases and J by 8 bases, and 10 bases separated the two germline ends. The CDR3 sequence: CASSTGRDSPLHF. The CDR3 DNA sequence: TGTGCCAGCAGCACTGGACGGGATTCACCCCTCCACTTT.